The subject of this entry is one T cell receptor (beta chain). Germline CDR1 and CDR2: MNHEY and SVGEGT. The V and J ends lost 2 bases and 3 bases, in that order; junction bases with no gene match: 18. There are 20 residues in the CDR3. These data originate in a study of blood T cell repertoires in COVID-19. Profiling relied on immunoSEQ multiplex PCR, and the TCRdb table lists in-frame clones only, not all of them. The sample lists about 340,000 clones, approximately 86% occurring once. J is TRBJ1-5 and V is TRBV6-2 or TRBV6-3, with TRBD1 matching over 8 bases. The source is a woman aged 40 to 55 with acute COVID-19. The material sequenced was PBMCs or T cells enriched from blood (not recorded which). In nucleotides, the CDR3 is TGTGCCAGCAGTTACCAATCCGGACAGGGACGGCGCGGTAACAATCAGCCCCAGCATTTT. This sequence encodes CASSYQSGQGRRGNNQPQHF.